These T cell receptor beta chains were read from a single sample in a study of cytomegalovirus exposure and HLA in healthy donors. The table came from immunoSEQ multiplex PCR; TCRdb's copy has only in-frame clones and leaves some out. In the table there are about 150,000 clones, about 80% of which are singletons. The sample taken for sequencing was PBMCs. The source is a man aged 18 to 30 in good health and CMV-seronegative. CDR3s include the opening cysteine and the closing phenylalanine or tryptophan. Fields, in order: D gene, clone size, J gene, V gene, CDR3 DNA, CDR3 protein. The D gene is left open where the match is weak. Clone size is not always given. Where it is, it says once, few, many or a class for expanded clones.

>NA|NA|TRBJ2-5|TRBV10-1
TGCGCCAGCAGTAAAGGGGACCAAGAGACCCAGTACTTC
CASSKGDQETQYF
>NA|NA|TRBJ2-7|TRBV5-1
TGCGCCAGCAGCTCCCGTCCGACGCAGGATGACTACGAGCAGTACTTC
CASSSRPTQDDYEQYF
>TRBD1|NA|TRBJ1-4|TRBV6-6
TGTGCCAGCCATCGGACAGGGGTTGGGGAAAAACTGTTTTTT
CASHRTGVGEKLFF
>NA|NA|TRBJ2-7|TRBV15
TGTGCCACCAGCCCAGGGGGGAGCTCCTACGAGCAGTACTTC
CATSPGGSSYEQYF
>TRBD1|few|TRBJ1-5|TRBV19
TGTGCCAGTAGTCCGGACAGGGGAAATCAGCCCCAGCATTTT
CASSPDRGNQPQHF
>NA|NA|TRBJ1-6|TRBV27
TGTGCCAGCAGTTGGCAGGGCGAGTCAAATTCACCCCTCCACTTT
CASSWQGESNSPLHF
>NA|few|TRBJ1-6|TRBV4-1
TGCGCCAGCAGCGCCACCACAGATAATTCACCCCTCCACTTT
CASSATTDNSPLHF
>NA|once|TRBJ2-7|TRBV5-8
TGTGCCAGCAGCTTGGCATGGAGGGGCGGCGAGCAGTACTTC
CASSLAWRGGEQYF
>NA|NA|TRBJ2-7|TRBV15
TGTGCCACCAGCAGAGTATTGACACACTACGAGCAGTACTTC
CATSRVLTHYEQYF
>NA|NA|TRBJ2-7|TRBV4-1
TGCGCCAGCAGCCAAGTTCAGGACAGAAACTACGAGCAGTACTTC
CASSQVQDRNYEQYF
>NA|NA|TRBJ1-2|TRBV6-6
TGTGCCAGCAATGGAGGATCCTATGGCTACACCTTC
CASNGGSYGYTF
>NA|NA|TRBJ2-3|TRBV2
TGTGCCAGCAGTGATCCCTTAGATACGCAGTATTTT
CASSDPLDTQYF
>TRBD2|NA|TRBJ2-3|TRBV5-1
TGCGCCAGCAGCTTGGCACTAGCGGGAGGCAGCAGCGCAGATACGCAGTATTTT
CASSLALAGGSSADTQYF
>NA|NA|TRBJ2-7|TRBV21-1
TGTGCCAGCAGCAAACTCGCCACTAGTTGGTACGAGCAGTACTTC
CASSKLATSWYEQYF
>NA|once|TRBJ1-2|TRBV7-3
TGTGCCAGCAGCTTAAGTCGACAGAATCATGGCTACACCTTC
CASSLSRQNHGYTF
>NA|NA|TRBJ2-7|TRBV27
TGTGCCAGCAGTCCACACAAGGGGCTATACGAGCAGTACTTC
CASSPHKGLYEQYF
>NA|NA|TRBJ1-1|TRBV19
TGTGCCAGTAACCCAGGGAAGAACACTGAAGCTTTCTTT
CASNPGKNTEAFF
>NA|NA|TRBJ2-5|TRBV5-1
TGCGCCAGCAGCTCCTACCGGGGGGAGACCCAGTACTTC
CASSSYRGETQYF
>NA|NA|TRBJ2-2|TRBV7-9
TGTGCCAGCAGCGGCCCGGGGGTGAGGGCCGGGGAGCTGTTTTTT
CASSGPGVRAGELFF
>NA|NA|TRBJ1-4|TRBV27
TGTGCCAGCAGCACCCACCCGGGACTTAATGAAAAACTGTTTTTT
CASSTHPGLNEKLFF
>NA|NA|TRBJ1-5|TRBV29-1
TGCAGCGTCCTTAGCGGGGACAGCAATCAGCCCCAGCATTTT
CSVLSGDSNQPQHF
>TRBD1|NA|TRBJ2-5|TRBV7-3
TGTGCCAGCAGCTTCGACAGGGGTGAGACCCAGTACTTC
CASSFDRGETQYF
>NA|NA|TRBJ2-1|TRBV6-4
TGTGCCAGCAGTGACTCGAGTGAGGAAAGATACAATGAGCAGTTCTTC
CASSDSSEERYNEQFF
>NA|once|TRBJ1-3|TRBV7-9
TGTGCCAGCAGCTTGGTGGGGTCCGGGATCTCTGGAAACACCATATATTTT
CASSLVGSGISGNTIYF
>TRBD2|NA|TRBJ2-5|TRBV5-4
TGTGCCAGCAGCTTGGCCTTGACTAGCGGGAGGGCCATTCTTCAAGAGACCCAGTACTTC
CASSLALTSGRAILQETQYF
>NA|once|TRBJ2-1|TRBV11-2
TGTGCCAGCAGCTTTAGCGGACGCCATAATGAGCAGTTCTTC
CASSFSGRHNEQFF
>NA|NA|TRBJ1-2|TRBV20-1
TGCATCGGGACTGGACCTGGGGGCTACACCTTC
CIGTGPGGYTF
>NA|few|TRBJ2-6|TRBV19
TGTGCCAGTAGTAGGACTACCTCTGGGGCCAACGTCCTGACTTTC
CASSRTTSGANVLTF
>TRBD2|NA|TRBJ2-5|TRBV5-6
TGTGCCAGCAGCCCAACTAGCGGGAGGGAAGAGACCCAGTACTTC
CASSPTSGREETQYF
>TRBD1|NA|TRBJ1-6|TRBV12-5
TGTGCTAGTGGTTTCGGACAGGGGAATTCACCCCTCCACTTT
CASGFGQGNSPLHF
>NA|NA|TRBJ1-1|TRBV2
TGTGCCAGCAGGGGGGAGGTCGGCACTGAAGCTTTCTTT
CASRGEVGTEAFF
>NA|NA|TRBJ2-3|TRBV27
TGTGCCAGCAGTTTATCGACAGTCACAGATACGCAGTATTTT
CASSLSTVTDTQYF
>NA|once|TRBJ2-7|TRBV29-1
TGCAGCGCTAAAGGACAAGCCTCCTACGAGCAGTACTTC
CSAKGQASYEQYF
>TRBD2|NA|TRBJ2-7|TRBV25-1
TGTGCCAGCAGTGAATTTAGGACTAGCGGGACTACTCCCCAGTACTTC
CASSEFRTSGTTPQYF
>NA|NA|TRBJ2-7|TRBV11-3
TGTGCCAGCAGCCTTCGGACAGTTTACGAGCAGTACTTC
CASSLRTVYEQYF
>TRBD1|NA|TRBJ2-7|TRBV27
TGTGCCAGCAGTTTGACAGGGGGGCAGCAGTACTTC
CASSLTGGQQYF
>TRBD2|NA|TRBJ2-3|TRBV5-1
TGCGCCAGCAGCTTGGGGGTGGCTAGCGGGGCCACAGATACGCAGTATTTT
CASSLGVASGATDTQYF
>NA|NA|TRBJ1-2|TRBV6-1
TGTGCCAGCAGTCAGGGGAACTATGGCTACACCTTC
CASSQGNYGYTF
>NA|NA|TRBJ2-7|TRBV6-5
TGTGCCAGCAGCTTCAAGCCCTACCTCTACGAGCAGTACTTC
CASSFKPYLYEQYF
>TRBD2|NA|TRBJ2-1|TRBV13
TGTGCCAGCAGCGCCACCTTCCTTCGGGGACTAGCGGGATTCAGCGACGACAATGAGCAGTTCTTC
CASSATFLRGLAGFSDDNEQFF
>TRBD1|NA|TRBJ2-1|TRBV7-9
TGTGCCAGCAGCTTCCGGGACAGGGGAATTGATGAGCAGTTCTTC
CASSFRDRGIDEQFF
>TRBD1|NA|TRBJ1-4|TRBV7-2
TGTGCCAGCAGACATACAGGGGCTAATGAAAAACTGTTTTTT
CASRHTGANEKLFF
>TRBD1|NA|TRBJ2-7|TRBV7-9
TGTGCCAGCTTCAACAGGGGACAGCAGTACTTC
CASFNRGQQYF